These T cell receptor beta chains were read from a single sample in a study of cytomegalovirus exposure and HLA in healthy donors. TCRdb's copy holds only in-frame clones and misses some; the assay was immunoSEQ multiplex PCR. The profile covers 90,000 to 140,000 clones, with around four fifths appearing a single time and 8.6% taken by the ten largest. Sequencing was performed on PBMCs. These receptors all come from a woman aged 40-49 years in good health and CMV-seropositive. The CDR3 runs from the conserved cysteine through the conserved F or W. The D gene is left open where the match is weak. Size tells how often a clone was seen (once, few, many) or the class of an expanded clone, and some rows leave it out.

>.|TRBJ1-2|TRBV4-1|TRBD1
CASSGPGTGGGYTF
TGCGCCAGCAGCGGACCCGGGACAGGGGGCGGCTACACCTTC
>few|TRBJ2-3|TRBV20-1|.
CSARDLDTQYF
TGCAGTGCTAGAGATCTAGATACGCAGTATTTT
>.|TRBJ2-1|TRBV11-2|TRBD2
CASSLGLASNEQFF
TGTGCCAGCAGCCTGGGACTAGCATCCAATGAGCAGTTCTTC
>.|TRBJ2-2|TRBV5-1|TRBD1
CASSREPTGRNTGELFF
TGCGCCAGCAGCCGTGAGCCGACAGGGCGGAACACCGGGGAGCTGTTTTTT
>few|TRBJ2-7|TRBV10-3|TRBD2
CAISESLAGASDEQYF
TGTGCCATCAGTGAGTCGCTAGCGGGAGCTTCCGACGAGCAGTACTTC
>.|TRBJ2-7|TRBV2|.
CASSQALRYEQYF
TGTGCCAGCTCCCAGGCTTTGAGATACGAGCAGTACTTC
>.|TRBJ1-5|TRBV7-2|.
CASSSTSGTITQPQHF
TGTGCCAGCAGCTCAACATCCGGGACAATCACCCAGCCCCAGCATTTT
>.|TRBJ2-7|TRBV30|TRBD2
CAWSSGRADPSYEQYF
TGTGCCTGGAGTAGCGGGAGGGCCGATCCGTCCTACGAGCAGTACTTC
>.|TRBJ2-7|TRBV27|.
CASSSGDSWGAREQYF
TGTGCCAGCAGTTCCGGGGACAGCTGGGGGGCCAGGGAGCAGTACTTC
>.|TRBJ2-7|TRBV7-9|.
CASSLGHFEQYF
TGTGCCAGCAGCTTGGGACATTTTGAGCAGTACTTC
>.|TRBJ1-2|TRBV11-2|.
CASSSHRVPEYGYTF
TGTGCCAGCAGCTCCCACAGGGTCCCTGAGTATGGCTACACCTTC
>.|TRBJ2-4|TRBV28|.
CASSLFRAGLAKNIQYF
TGTGCCAGCAGTTTATTTAGGGCGGGACTAGCCAAAAACATTCAGTACTTC
>.|TRBJ2-2|TRBV21-1|.
CASSKFGLANTGELFF
TGTGCCAGCAGCAAATTCGGACTAGCGAACACCGGGGAGCTGTTTTTT
>.|TRBJ2-5|TRBV28|TRBD1
CASSSWTGGDETQYF
TGTGCCAGCAGTTCCTGGACAGGGGGCGATGAGACCCAGTACTTC
>.|TRBJ2-5|TRBV2|TRBD2
CASSRLAGGETQYF
TGTGCCAGCAGCCGACTAGCGGGAGGGGAGACCCAGTACTTC
>once|TRBJ2-3|TRBV4-3|TRBD1
CASSHRTGGTDTQYF
TGCGCCAGCAGCCATAGGACAGGGGGCACAGATACGCAGTATTTT